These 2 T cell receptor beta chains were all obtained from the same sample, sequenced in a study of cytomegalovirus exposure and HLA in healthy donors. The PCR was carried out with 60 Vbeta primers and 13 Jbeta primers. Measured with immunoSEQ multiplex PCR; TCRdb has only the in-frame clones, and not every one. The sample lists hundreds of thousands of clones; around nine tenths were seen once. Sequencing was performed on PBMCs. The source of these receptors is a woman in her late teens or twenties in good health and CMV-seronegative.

DNA for the CDR3: TGTGCCAGCAGCTTGGGTGGCCTCTCTGGGGCCAACGTCCTGACTTTC. Translating it yields CASSLGGLSGANVLTF. This chain links TRBV5-4 with TRBJ2-6; D remains unclear. The CDR3 has 16 amino acids. V gave up 0 bases and J gave up 0 bases, with 7 bases separating them. CDR1 is SGHNT, CDR2 YYREEE, per germline (reference sequence).

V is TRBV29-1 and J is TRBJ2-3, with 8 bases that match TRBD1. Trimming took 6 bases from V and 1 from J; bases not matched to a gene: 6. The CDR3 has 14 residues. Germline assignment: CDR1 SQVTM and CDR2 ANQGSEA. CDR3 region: CSVDRGEGTDTQYF. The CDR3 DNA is TGCAGCGTCGACAGGGGAGAGGGCACAGATACGCAGTATTTT.